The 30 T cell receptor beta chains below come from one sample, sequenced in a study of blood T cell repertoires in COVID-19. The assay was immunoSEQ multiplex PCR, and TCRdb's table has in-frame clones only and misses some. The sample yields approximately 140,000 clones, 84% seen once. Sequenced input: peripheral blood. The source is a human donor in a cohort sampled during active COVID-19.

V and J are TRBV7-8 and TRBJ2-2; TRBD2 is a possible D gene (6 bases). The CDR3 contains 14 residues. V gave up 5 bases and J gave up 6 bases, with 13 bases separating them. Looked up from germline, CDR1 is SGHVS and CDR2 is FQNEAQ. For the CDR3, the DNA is TGTGCCAGCAGCCCCCGGGAGACGGCCGGGGAGCTGTTTTTT. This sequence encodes CASSPRETAGELFF.

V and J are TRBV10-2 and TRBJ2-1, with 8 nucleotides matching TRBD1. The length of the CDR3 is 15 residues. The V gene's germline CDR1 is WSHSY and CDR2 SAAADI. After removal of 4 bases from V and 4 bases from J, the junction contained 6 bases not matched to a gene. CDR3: CASSVQGGKYNEQFF. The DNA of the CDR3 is TGCGCCAGCAGTGTACAGGGGGGAAAGTACAATGAGCAGTTCTTC.

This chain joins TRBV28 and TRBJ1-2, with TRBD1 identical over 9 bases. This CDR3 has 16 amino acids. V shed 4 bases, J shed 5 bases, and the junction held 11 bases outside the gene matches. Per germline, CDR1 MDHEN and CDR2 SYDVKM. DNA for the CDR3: TGTGCCAGCAGTTCCGGGACAGGGTCCTTAGGGTATGGCTACACCTTC. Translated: CASSSGTGSLGYGYTF.

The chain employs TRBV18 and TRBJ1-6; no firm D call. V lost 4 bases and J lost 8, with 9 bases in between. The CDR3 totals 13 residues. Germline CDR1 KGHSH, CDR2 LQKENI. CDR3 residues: CASSQTRDSPLHF. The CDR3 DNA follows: TGTGCCAGCTCACAGACACGTGATTCACCCCTCCACTTT.

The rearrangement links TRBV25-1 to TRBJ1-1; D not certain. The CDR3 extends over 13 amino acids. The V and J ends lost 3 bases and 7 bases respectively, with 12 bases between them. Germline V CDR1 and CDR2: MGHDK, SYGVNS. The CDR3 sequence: CASSDTHRNEAFF. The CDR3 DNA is TGTGCCAGCAGTGATACACACAGAAATGAAGCTTTCTTT.

The CDR3 DNA reads as TGCGCCAGCAGCATACTTGGGGGGGGCGCTGGGGCCAACGTCCTGACTTTC. Encoded protein: CASSILGGGAGANVLTF. This chain uses TRBV5-1 with TRBJ2-6; tentative D call: TRBD2 (7 bases). CDR1 and CDR2 (germline): SGHRS, YFSETQ. The CDR3 is 17 amino acids. The V and J ends lost 4 bases and 2 bases respectively, with 16 bases between them.

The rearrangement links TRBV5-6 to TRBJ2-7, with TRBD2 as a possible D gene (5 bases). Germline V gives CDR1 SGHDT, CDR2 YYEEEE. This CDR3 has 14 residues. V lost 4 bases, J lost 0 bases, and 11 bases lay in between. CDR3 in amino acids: CASSPVGNSYEQYF. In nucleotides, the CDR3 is TGTGCCAGCAGCCCGGTCGGGAACTCCTACGAGCAGTACTTC.

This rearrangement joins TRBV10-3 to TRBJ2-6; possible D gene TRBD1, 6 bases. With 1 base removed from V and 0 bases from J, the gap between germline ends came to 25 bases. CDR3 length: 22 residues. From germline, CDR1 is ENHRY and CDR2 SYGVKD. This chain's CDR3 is CAISEFQFSDAGAASGANVLTF. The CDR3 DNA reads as TGTGCCATCAGTGAGTTTCAGTTCTCGGACGCAGGGGCTGCCTCTGGGGCCAACGTCCTGACTTTC.

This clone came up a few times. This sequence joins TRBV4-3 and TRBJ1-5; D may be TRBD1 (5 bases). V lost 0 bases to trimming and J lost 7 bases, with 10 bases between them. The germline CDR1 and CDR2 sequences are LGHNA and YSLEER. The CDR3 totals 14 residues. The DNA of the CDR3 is TGCGCCAGCAGCCAAGATGGGGGGGTCCAGCCCCAGCATTTT. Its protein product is CASSQDGGVQPQHF.

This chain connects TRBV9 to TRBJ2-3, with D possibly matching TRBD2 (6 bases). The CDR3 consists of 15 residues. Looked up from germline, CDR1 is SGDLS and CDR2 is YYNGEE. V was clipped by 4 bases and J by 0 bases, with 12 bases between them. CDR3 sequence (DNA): TGTGCCAGCAGCCCCGGGGGACCGAGCACAGATACGCAGTATTTT. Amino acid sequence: CASSPGGPSTDTQYF.

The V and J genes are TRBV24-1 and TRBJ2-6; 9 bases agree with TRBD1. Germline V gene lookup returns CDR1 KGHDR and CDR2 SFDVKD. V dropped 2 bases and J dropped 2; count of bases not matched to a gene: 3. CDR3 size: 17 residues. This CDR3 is CATSDSGTGTGANVLTF. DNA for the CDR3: TGTGCCACCAGTGATTCCGGGACAGGGACTGGGGCCAACGTCCTGACTTTC.

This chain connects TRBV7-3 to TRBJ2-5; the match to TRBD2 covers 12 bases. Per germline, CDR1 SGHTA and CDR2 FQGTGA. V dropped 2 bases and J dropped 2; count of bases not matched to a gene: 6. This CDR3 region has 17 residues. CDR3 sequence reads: CASSLGPTSGRQETQYF. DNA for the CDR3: TGTGCCAGCAGCTTAGGTCCGACTAGCGGGAGACAAGAGACCCAGTACTTC.

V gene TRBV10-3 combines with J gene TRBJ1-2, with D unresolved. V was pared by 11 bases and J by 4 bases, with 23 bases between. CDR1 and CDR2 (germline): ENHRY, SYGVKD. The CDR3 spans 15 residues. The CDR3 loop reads CASITPGRESYGYTF. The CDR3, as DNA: TGTGCCTCAATCACTCCGGGGAGGGAGTCCTATGGCTACACCTTC.

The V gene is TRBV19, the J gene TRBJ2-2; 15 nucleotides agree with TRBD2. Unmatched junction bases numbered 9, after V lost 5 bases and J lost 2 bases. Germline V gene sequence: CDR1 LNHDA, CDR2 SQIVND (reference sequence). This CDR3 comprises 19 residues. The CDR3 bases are TGTGCCAGTAGTGGAGTCGGGACTAGCGGGGGGCTCAACACCGGGGAGCTGTTTTTT. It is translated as CASSGVGTSGGLNTGELFF.

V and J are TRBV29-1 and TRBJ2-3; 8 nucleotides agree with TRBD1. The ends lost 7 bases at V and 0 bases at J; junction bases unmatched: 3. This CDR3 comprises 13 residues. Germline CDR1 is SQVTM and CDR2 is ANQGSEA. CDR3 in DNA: TGCAGCGGCGGACAGGGTAGCACAGATACGCAGTATTTT. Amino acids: CSGGQGSTDTQYF.

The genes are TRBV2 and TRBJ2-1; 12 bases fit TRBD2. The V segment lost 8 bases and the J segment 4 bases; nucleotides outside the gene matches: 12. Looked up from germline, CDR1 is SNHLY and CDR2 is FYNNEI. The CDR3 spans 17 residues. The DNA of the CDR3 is TGTGCCAGCTTTGGTGTTACTAGCGGGGGGAAGTACAATGAGCAGTTCTTC. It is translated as CASFGVTSGGKYNEQFF.

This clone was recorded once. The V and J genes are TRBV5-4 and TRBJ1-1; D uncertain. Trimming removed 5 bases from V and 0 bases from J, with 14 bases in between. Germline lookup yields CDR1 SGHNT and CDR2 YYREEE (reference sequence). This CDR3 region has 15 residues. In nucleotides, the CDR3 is TGTGCCAGCAGACCCCTAGGCAGCGTGAACACTGAAGCTTTCTTT. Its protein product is CASRPLGSVNTEAFF.

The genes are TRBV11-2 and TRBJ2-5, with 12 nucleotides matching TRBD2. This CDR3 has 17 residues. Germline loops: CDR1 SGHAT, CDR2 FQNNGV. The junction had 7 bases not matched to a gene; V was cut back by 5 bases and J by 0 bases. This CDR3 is CASSLLAGGGYQETQYF. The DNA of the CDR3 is TGTGCCAGCAGCCTGCTAGCGGGAGGGGGGTACCAAGAGACCCAGTACTTC. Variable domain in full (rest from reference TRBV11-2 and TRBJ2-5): EAGVAQSPRYKIIEKRQSVAFWCNPISGHATLYWYQQILGQGPKLLIQFQNNGVVDDSQLPKDRFSAERLKGVDSTLKIQPAKLEDSAVYLCASSLLAGGGYQETQYFGPGTRLLVL.

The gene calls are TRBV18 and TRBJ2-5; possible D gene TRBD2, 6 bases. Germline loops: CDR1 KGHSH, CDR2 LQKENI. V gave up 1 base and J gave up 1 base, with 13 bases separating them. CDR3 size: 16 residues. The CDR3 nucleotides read TGTGCCAGCTCACCACTTGCGGGGAGTCCCCAAGAGACCCAGTACTTC. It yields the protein CASSPLAGSPQETQYF.

The CDR3 DNA reads TGTGCCAGCAGCTCCATCGATACGCAGTATTTT. This translates into CASSSIDTQYF. The chain links TRBV7-2 to TRBJ2-3; D remains unclear. Germline loops: CDR1 SGHTA, CDR2 FQGNSA. The V gene lost 4 bases and the J gene lost 6 bases, with 5 bases spanning the gap. This CDR3 comprises 11 residues.

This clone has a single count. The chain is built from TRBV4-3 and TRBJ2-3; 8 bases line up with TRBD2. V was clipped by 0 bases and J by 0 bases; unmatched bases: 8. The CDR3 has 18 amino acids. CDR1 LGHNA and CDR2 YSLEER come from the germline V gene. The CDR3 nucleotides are TGCGCCAGCAGCCAAGATGAGGTTGAGCGGGGGAGCACAGATACGCAGTATTTT. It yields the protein CASSQDEVERGSTDTQYF.

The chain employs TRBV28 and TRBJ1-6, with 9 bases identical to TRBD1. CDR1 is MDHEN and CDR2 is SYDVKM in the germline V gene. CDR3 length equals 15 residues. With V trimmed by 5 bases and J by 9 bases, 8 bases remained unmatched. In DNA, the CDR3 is TGTGCCAGCAGTCCACGGGACAGGGCGAGTTCACCCCTCCACTTT. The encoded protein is CASSPRDRASSPLHF.

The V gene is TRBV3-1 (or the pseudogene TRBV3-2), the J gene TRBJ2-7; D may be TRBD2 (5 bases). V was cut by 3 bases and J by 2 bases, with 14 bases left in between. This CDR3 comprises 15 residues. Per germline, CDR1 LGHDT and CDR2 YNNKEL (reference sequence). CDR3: CASSHERAPPYEQYF. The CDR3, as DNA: TGTGCCAGCAGCCACGAGAGGGCCCCCCCCTACGAGCAGTACTTC.

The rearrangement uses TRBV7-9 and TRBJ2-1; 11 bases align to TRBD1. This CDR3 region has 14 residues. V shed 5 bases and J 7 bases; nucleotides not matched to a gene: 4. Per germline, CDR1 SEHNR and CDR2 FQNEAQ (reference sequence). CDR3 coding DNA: TGTGCCAGCAGCCCAGGGGACAGGGGGAATGAGCAGTTCTTC. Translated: CASSPGDRGNEQFF. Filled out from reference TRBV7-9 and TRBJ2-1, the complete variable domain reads DTGVSQNPRHKITKRGQNVTFRCDPISEHNRLYWYRQTLGQGPEFLTYFQNEAQLEKSRLLSDRFSAERPKGSFSTLEIQRTEQGDSAMYLCASSPGDRGNEQFFGPGTRLTVL.

For the CDR3, the DNA is TGTGCCAGCAGCTTGGGCAGGGGCCGCTATGGCTACACCTTC. The encoded protein is CASSLGRGRYGYTF. This chain links TRBV5-6 with TRBJ1-2; D is possibly TRBD1 (6 bases). Trimming removed 0 bases at V and 4 bases at J, with 10 bases between. Germline V gives CDR1 SGHDT, CDR2 YYEEEE. The CDR3 spans 14 residues.

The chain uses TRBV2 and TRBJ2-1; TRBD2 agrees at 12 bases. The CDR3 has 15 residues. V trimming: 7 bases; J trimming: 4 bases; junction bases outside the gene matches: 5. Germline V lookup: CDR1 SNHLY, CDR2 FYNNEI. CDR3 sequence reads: CASIRLAGAYNEQFF. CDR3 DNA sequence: TGTGCCAGCATCCGACTAGCGGGGGCATACAATGAGCAGTTCTTC.

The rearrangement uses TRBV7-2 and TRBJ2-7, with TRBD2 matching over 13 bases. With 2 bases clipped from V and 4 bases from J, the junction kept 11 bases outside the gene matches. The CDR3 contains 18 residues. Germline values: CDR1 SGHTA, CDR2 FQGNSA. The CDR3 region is CASSLWGTSGVIRYEQYF. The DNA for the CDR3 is TGTGCCAGCAGCTTATGGGGGACTAGCGGGGTGATACGGTACGAGCAGTACTTC.

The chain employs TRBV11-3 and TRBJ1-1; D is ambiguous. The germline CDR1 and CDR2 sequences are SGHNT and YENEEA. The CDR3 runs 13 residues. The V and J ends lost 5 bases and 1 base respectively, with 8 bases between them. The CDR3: CASSANRNTEAFF. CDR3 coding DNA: TGTGCCAGCAGCGCCAACAGGAACACTGAAGCTTTCTTT.

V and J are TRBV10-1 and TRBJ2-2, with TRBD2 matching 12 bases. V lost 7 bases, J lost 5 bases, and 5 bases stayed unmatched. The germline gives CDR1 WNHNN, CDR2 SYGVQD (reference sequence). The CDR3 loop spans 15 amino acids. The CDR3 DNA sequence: TGCGCCAGCATCCGGACTAGCGGGGATACCGGGGAGCTGTTTTTT. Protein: CASIRTSGDTGELFF.

In DNA, the CDR3 is TGTGCCAGTACCGGTCGGATCAGGGGGCAGGAAAAACTGTTTTTT. Residues: CASTGRIRGQEKLFF. The V call is TRBV19, the J call TRBJ1-4; 8 nucleotides match TRBD1. Germline V gives CDR1 LNHDA, CDR2 SQIVND (reference sequence). CDR3 size: 15 residues. V lost 7 bases, J lost 8 bases, and 12 bases stayed unmatched.